A selection of T cell receptor beta chains follows, all from one sample in a study of a mutant IDH1 vaccine in newly diagnosed glioma. Profiled with immunoSEQ multiplex PCR; TCRdb holds only in-frame clones, not every one. The sample holds about 38,000 clones; 92% are singletons and the top ten take under 20%. Here the sequenced sample was PBMCs, taken from a glioma patient treated with radiotherapy, temozolomide or both. The receptors were sampled from a man in his late teens or twenties with glioma. Each CDR3 is given with its conserved first and last residue. A D gene is named only where the DNA matches it firmly. Where a row states a size, it is once, few, many or the class of an expanded clone; other rows omit it.

D,V,J,size,CDR3,DNA
TRBD1,TRBV5-1,TRBJ2-7,.,CASTPLGTGGGRQYF,TGCGCCAGCACCCCATTAGGGACAGGGGGCGGAAGGCAGTACTTC
.,TRBV10-3,TRBJ1-4,.,CAISQQGGNEKLFF,TGTGCCATCAGCCAACAGGGCGGTAATGAAAAACTGTTTTTT
.,TRBV18,TRBJ2-3,.,CASSPPGAATDTQYF,TGTGCCAGCTCACCACCGGGGGCAGCAACAGATACGCAGTATTTT
.,TRBV4-3,TRBJ2-1,.,CASSQVQDVSYNEQFF,TGCGCCAGCAGCCAAGTCCAGGATGTCTCCTACAATGAGCAGTTCTTC
.,TRBV19,TRBJ1-1,once,CASSIDRNTEAFF,TGTGCCAGTAGTATTGACCGGAACACTGAAGCTTTCTTT
TRBD1,TRBV29-1,TRBJ1-2,.,CSVGGQGAGGYTF,TGCAGCGTTGGGGGACAGGGGGCGGGGGGCTACACCTTC
.,TRBV14,TRBJ2-5,.,CASSPGKGLRSETQYF,TGTGCCAGCAGCCCGGGAAAGGGACTTCGTTCAGAGACCCAGTACTTC
.,TRBV7-9,TRBJ1-1,few,CASSSREVTFNTEAFF,TGTGCCAGCAGCTCCCGGGAGGTTACCTTTAACACTGAAGCTTTCTTT
TRBD1,TRBV6-5,TRBJ1-2,.,CASSRSTGDGYTF,TGTGCCAGCAGTCGATCGACAGGGGATGGCTACACCTTC
.,TRBV7-9,TRBJ1-1,.,CASSSLGYTEAFF,TGTGCCAGCAGCTCCCTTGGATACACTGAAGCTTTCTTT
.,TRBV28,TRBJ1-1,.,CASSLPRGDTEAFF,TGTGCCAGCAGTCTCCCGCGGGGGGACACTGAAGCTTTCTTT
.,TRBV2,TRBJ2-2,.,CASKTGQSNTGELFF,TGTGCCAGCAAAACGGGTCAGTCGAACACCGGGGAGCTGTTTTTT
TRBD2,TRBV7-9,TRBJ2-1,.,CASSPGLAGNNEQFF,TGTGCCAGCAGCCCCGGACTAGCGGGGAACAATGAGCAGTTCTTC
.,TRBV14,TRBJ2-1,.,CASSHPGGSYNEQFF,TGTGCCAGCAGCCATCCAGGAGGCTCCTACAATGAGCAGTTCTTC
TRBD2,TRBV27,TRBJ2-1,.,CASSQYPGLADNNEQFF,TGTGCCAGCAGTCAATACCCCGGGCTAGCGGACAACAATGAGCAGTTCTTC
.,TRBV19,TRBJ2-3,.,CASSIVLRKTSTDTQYF,TGTGCCAGTAGTATAGTTCTCAGAAAAACTAGCACAGATACGCAGTATTTT
.,TRBV14,TRBJ2-6,once,CASSQGRLFTSGANVLTF,TGTGCCAGCAGCCAAGGACGGCTTTTCACATCTGGGGCCAACGTCCTGACTTTC
.,TRBV5-1,TRBJ2-7,.,CASSLLGHEQYF,TGCGCCAGCAGCCTATTGGGCCACGAGCAGTACTTC
.,TRBV9,TRBJ1-1,.,CASSPGQTSGTEAFF,TGTGCCAGCAGCCCCGGACAGACCTCGGGCACTGAAGCTTTCTTT
.,TRBV7-6,TRBJ1-4,.,CASSSRAGSNEKLFF,TGTGCCAGCAGCTCCCGGGCAGGGAGTAATGAAAAACTGTTTTTT
.,TRBV28,TRBJ2-1,.,CASSLGGDTYNEQFF,TGTGCCAGCAGTTTAGGTGGAGACACCTACAATGAGCAGTTCTTC
.,TRBV25-1,TRBJ1-2,.,CASSEPGTAYGYTF,TGTGCCAGCAGTGAACCCGGGACGGCCTATGGCTACACCTTC
TRBD1,TRBV27,TRBJ1-1,.,CASSLGQGMNTEAFF,TGTGCCAGCAGTCTCGGACAGGGAATGAACACTGAAGCTTTCTTT
TRBD2,TRBV30,TRBJ2-7,.,CAWRRTSDEQYF,TGTGCCTGGAGGAGGACTAGCGACGAGCAGTACTTC
.,TRBV18,TRBJ2-4,.,CASSPNRHIQYF,TGTGCCAGCTCACCAAACAGGCACATTCAGTACTTC
.,TRBV20-1,TRBJ2-1,once,CSARRGNEQFF,TGCAGTGCCCGTCGGGGGAATGAGCAGTTCTTC
TRBD1,TRBV2,TRBJ1-1,.,CASSSNRDRNTEAFF,TGTGCCAGCAGCTCAAACCGGGACAGGAACACTGAAGCTTTCTTT
TRBD1,TRBV7-2,TRBJ2-2,.,CASSFGTGPNTGELFF,TGTGCCAGCAGCTTTGGGACAGGTCCGAACACCGGGGAGCTGTTTTTT
.,TRBV27,TRBJ2-5,.,CASSWKFRETQYF,TGTGCCAGCAGTTGGAAGTTTCGGGAGACCCAGTACTTC
.,TRBV6-4,TRBJ2-3,few,CASSDSRGADTQYF,TGTGCCAGCAGTGACTCAAGGGGAGCAGATACGCAGTATTTT
TRBD1,TRBV2,TRBJ2-7,once,CASSPIGDRGYEQYF,TGTGCCAGCAGCCCAATAGGGGACAGGGGCTACGAGCAGTACTTC
.,TRBV7-2,TRBJ2-3,.,CASSRSGHTQYF,TGTGCCAGCAGCCGCTCGGGACATACGCAGTATTTT
.,TRBV4-3,TRBJ2-7,.,CASDGLQDTYEQYF,TGCGCCAGCGACGGCCTGCAGGACACCTACGAGCAGTACTTC
TRBD2,TRBV9,TRBJ2-3,.,CASSPRLAGGGDTQYF,TGTGCCAGCAGCCCCCGACTAGCGGGGGGGGGAGATACGCAGTATTTT
.,TRBV7-9,TRBJ2-3,.,CASSPPGGAPGTQYF,TGTGCCAGCAGCCCCCCCGGGGGAGCGCCCGGGACGCAGTATTTT
.,TRBV9,TRBJ2-5,.,CASSVRQRENQETQYF,TGTGCCAGCAGCGTTCGTCAGCGCGAAAATCAAGAGACCCAGTACTTC
.,TRBV7-2,TRBJ2-3,.,CASSLAGGRTDTQYF,TGTGCCAGCAGCTTAGCTGGGGGGAGAACAGATACGCAGTATTTT
TRBD1,TRBV19,TRBJ1-4,.,CASSIDGQVGEKLFF,TGTGCCAGTAGTATAGATGGACAGGTTGGAGAAAAACTGTTTTTT
.,TRBV14,TRBJ2-3,.,CASSQGPAGTDTQYF,TGTGCCAGCAGCCAAGGCCCCGCGGGCACAGATACGCAGTATTTT
TRBD1,TRBV7-9,TRBJ1-2,.,CASSPRTGLNYGYTF,TGTGCCAGCAGCCCCCGGACAGGGCTTAACTATGGCTACACCTTC
.,TRBV7-7,TRBJ2-5,.,CASSPYHYRRAQGRGQETQYF,TGTGCTAGCAGCCCCTACCATTACCGTAGAGCACAGGGTCGGGGCCAAGAGACCCAGTACTTC
.,TRBV5-1,TRBJ2-2,.,CASSTYRFRNTGELFF,TGCGCCAGCAGCACCTACAGGTTCAGGAACACCGGGGAGCTGTTTTTT
.,TRBV29-1,TRBJ2-7,.,CSVEVWEGEQYF,TGCAGCGTTGAAGTCTGGGAAGGCGAGCAGTACTTC
TRBD1,TRBV5-6,TRBJ2-5,.,CASSPEQGLGETQYF,TGTGCCAGCAGCCCAGAACAGGGGCTTGGGGAGACCCAGTACTTC
TRBD2,TRBV2,TRBJ2-1,once,CASQGWRTSGRVGEQFF,TGTGCCAGCCAAGGGTGGCGGACTAGCGGGAGAGTAGGTGAGCAGTTCTTC
.,TRBV7-9,TRBJ1-5,.,CASSLATRAQHF,TGTGCCAGCAGCTTAGCGACTCGGGCCCAGCATTTT
.,TRBV28,TRBJ2-5,.,CASRPGRLSQETQYF,TGTGCCAGCAGACCGGGGAGACTATCCCAAGAGACCCAGTACTTC
TRBD1,TRBV28,TRBJ2-7,.,CASSTTPGTGDSEQYF,TGTGCCAGCAGTACTACCCCCGGGACAGGGGACAGCGAGCAGTACTTC
.,TRBV6-5,TRBJ1-6,.,CASSRDRLGSPLHF,TGTGCCAGCAGCCGGGACCGACTAGGATCACCCCTCCACTTT
.,TRBV6-4,TRBJ2-3,few,CASGRGVTDTQYF,TGTGCCAGCGGCCGGGGAGTTACAGATACGCAGTATTTT
TRBD2,TRBV5-4,TRBJ2-5,.,CASSLEGRAISETQYF,TGTGCCAGCAGCTTGGAAGGGAGGGCCATTTCAGAGACCCAGTACTTC
TRBD1,TRBV5-4,TRBJ1-1,.,CASSSTGQGDTEAFF,TGTGCCAGCAGCTCTACGGGACAGGGTGACACTGAAGCTTTCTTT
.,TRBV25-1,TRBJ2-2,few,CASSDRERDTGELFF,TGTGCCAGCAGTGACAGGGAACGGGACACCGGGGAGCTGTTTTTT
.,TRBV30,TRBJ1-1,.,CAWRHVTEAFF,TGTGCCTGGCGACACGTCACTGAAGCTTTCTTT
.,TRBV9,TRBJ1-3,.,CASSPDISFFSGNTIYF,TGTGCCAGCAGCCCGGACATATCCTTCTTCTCTGGAAACACCATATATTTT
TRBD1,TRBV28,TRBJ1-1,.,CASSQPRGRNTEAFF,TGTGCCAGCAGTCAACCCAGGGGGCGGAACACTGAAGCTTTCTTT
TRBD1,TRBV11-2,TRBJ1-5,.,CASSLDSRGHQPQHF,TGTGCCAGCAGCTTAGATTCCAGGGGGCATCAGCCCCAGCATTTT
TRBD2,TRBV30,TRBJ2-1,.,CAWRTPRTSGKSRQFF,TGTGCCTGGAGGACTCCCCGGACTAGCGGGAAGAGTCGGCAGTTCTTC
.,TRBV6-5,TRBJ1-2,.,CASGTQQRYGYTF,TGTGCCAGCGGCACACAGCAACGCTATGGCTACACCTTC
.,TRBV5-8,TRBJ2-1,.,CASSPRGAYNEQFF,TGTGCCAGCAGCCCTAGGGGGGCCTACAATGAGCAGTTCTTC